The 32 T cell receptor beta chains in this list originate from one sample, sequenced in a study of cytomegalovirus exposure and HLA in healthy donors. PCR involved 60 Vbeta and 13 Jbeta primers. Here immunoSEQ multiplex PCR was the method, and the copy in TCRdb shows in-frame clones only, minus some. The sample yields about 250,000 clones, roughly 78% seen once. The sequencing sample was made of PBMCs. Receptors were obtained from a boy aged 5-17 years in good health and CMV-seronegative.

This sequence joins TRBV14 and TRBJ1-3; D unresolved. Germline CDR1 and CDR2: SGHDN and FVKESK. Trimming shortened V by 3 bases and J by 2 bases, and 8 bases separated the two germline ends. This CDR3 is built from 14 residues. In DNA form, the CDR3 reads TGTGCCAGCAGCCATTGGGAGACTGGAAACACCATATATTTT. This translates into CASSHWETGNTIYF. The full variable domain, in which reference TRBV14 and TRBJ1-3 provide the parts outside the CDR3, is EAGVTQFPSHSVIEKGQTVTLRCDPISGHDNLYWYRRVMGKEIKFLLHFVKESKQDESGMPNNRFLAERTGGTYSTLKVQPAELEDSGVYFCASSHWETGNTIYFGEGSWLTVV.

The chain links TRBV21-1 to TRBJ2-1; the table calls TRBD2, which could not be checked here. TRBV21-1 is designated a pseudogene. This CDR3 has 13 amino acids. The CDR3: CARTSGSYNEQFF. In DNA, the CDR3 is TGTGCCAGGACTAGCGGGAGCTACAATGAGCAGTTCTTC.

This clone was observed a single time. The rearrangement uses TRBV10-3 and TRBJ2-7, with a tentative D call TRBD2 (7 bases). V was trimmed by 6 bases and J by 9 bases, leaving 12 bases between them. The CDR3 loop spans 11 amino acids. In germline, CDR1 is ENHRY, CDR2 SYGVKD. In DNA form, the CDR3 reads TGTGCCATCAGGGAGGGGGGGACGCAGTACTTC. Protein: CAIREGGTQYF.

This chain uses TRBV5-6 with TRBJ2-1; TRBD2 might be the D (6 bases). The V end was cut by 3 bases, the J end by 4 bases, with 11 bases between. CDR1 is SGHDT and CDR2 is YYEEEE in the germline V gene. This CDR3 is built from 14 residues. CDR3 bases: TGTGCCAGCAGCTCGGGGACTTTTTACAATGAGCAGTTCTTC. Amino acid sequence: CASSSGTFYNEQFF.

V usage is TRBV30 and J usage is TRBJ1-1; 8 bases agree with TRBD1. Germline CDR1 and CDR2: GTSNPN and SVGIG (reference sequence). The length of the CDR3 is 14 residues. V shed 4 bases and J 5 bases; nucleotides not matched to a gene: 9. CDR3 DNA sequence: TGTGCCTGGACGGCAGGGGGCTTTAGGACTGAAGCTTTCTTT. Its protein product is CAWTAGGFRTEAFF.

The rearrangement joins TRBV19 to TRBJ2-1, with 7 positions matching TRBD2. V lost 2 bases to trimming and J lost 3 bases; unmatched junction nucleotides: 4. The CDR3 sequence is 15 residues long. Germline-derived CDR1 and CDR2 are LNHDA and SQIVND (reference sequence). CDR3 in DNA: TGTGCCAGTAGTATATCAGGGACTAACTACAATGAGCAGTTCTTC. Residues: CASSISGTNYNEQFF.

This clone was detected only once. This rearrangement joins TRBV30 to TRBJ1-1; D might be TRBD1 (6 bases). Trimming shortened V by 0 bases and J by 0 bases, and 8 bases separated the two germline ends. Germline V gene sequence: CDR1 GTSNPN, CDR2 SVGIG (reference sequence). This CDR3 has 14 residues. CDR3 in DNA: TGTGCCTGGAGTGTACGGACAGTGAACACTGAAGCTTTCTTT. It codes for CAWSVRTVNTEAFF.

As DNA, the CDR3 is TGTGCCAGCAGCCAAGTTGGGGGGACGGGCAAAAACATTCAGTACTTC. It codes for CASSQVGGTGKNIQYF. The chain couples TRBV4-2 to TRBJ2-4, with D possibly TRBD2 on 6 matching bases. Germline-derived CDR1 and CDR2 are LGHNA and YNFKEQ. V was clipped by 1 base and J by 3 bases, with 13 bases between them. The CDR3 is 16 residues long.

The genes are TRBV9 and TRBJ2-3; D remains ambiguous. This CDR3 has 12 amino acids. V was trimmed by 4 bases and J by 2 bases, leaving 5 bases between them. Germline lookup yields CDR1 SGDLS and CDR2 YYNGEE. The DNA of the CDR3 is TGTGCCAGCAGCATCCACACAGATACGCAGTATTTT. It specifies CASSIHTDTQYF.

The chain joins TRBV30 to TRBJ1-1; D not certain. Germline loops: CDR1 GTSNPN, CDR2 SVGIG (reference sequence). V gave up 4 bases and J gave up 1 base, with 16 bases separating them. The CDR3 spans 15 residues. The CDR3 spells CAWTPLEGWNTEAFF. CDR3 DNA: TGTGCCTGGACTCCCTTGGAGGGCTGGAACACTGAAGCTTTCTTT. Using reference TRBV30 and TRBJ1-1 for the parts outside the CDR3, the full variable domain is SQTIHQWPATLVQPVGSPLSLECTVEGTSNPNLYWYRQAAGRGLQLLFYSVGIGQISSEVPQNLSASRPQDRQFILSSKKLLLSDSGFYLCAWTPLEGWNTEAFFGQGTRLTVV.

V gene TRBV27 combines with J gene TRBJ1-5; no firm D call. CDR1 MNHEY and CDR2 SMNVEV come from the germline V gene (reference sequence). With 1 base removed from V and 4 bases from J, the gap between germline ends came to 5 bases. The CDR3 contains 13 residues. This chain's CDR3 is CASSLFGNQPQHF. CDR3 bases: TGTGCCAGCAGTTTATTCGGGAATCAGCCCCAGCATTTT.

There are a few counts of this clone. CDR3 DNA sequence: TGTGCCAGCTCACCACCCCTAGCGGGGGGATACAATGAGCAGTTCTTC. The encoded protein is CASSPPLAGGYNEQFF. This chain joins TRBV18 and TRBJ2-1; 11 positions agree with TRBD2. Germline V gene lookup returns CDR1 KGHSH and CDR2 LQKENI. The junction had 2 bases not matched to a gene; V was cut back by 0 bases and J by 4 bases. This CDR3 is built from 16 residues.

The chain uses TRBV6-1 and TRBJ2-7; 11 nucleotides match TRBD2. V was clipped by 4 bases and J by 2 bases; unmatched bases: 4. The CDR3 covers 15 residues. Per germline, CDR1 MNHNS and CDR2 SASEGT. CDR3 protein: CASSGRLAGTYEQYF. DNA of the CDR3: TGTGCCAGCAGTGGTCGACTAGCGGGAACCTACGAGCAGTACTTC.

V usage is TRBV6-1 and J usage is TRBJ2-7; 11 positions agree with TRBD1. With V trimmed by 4 bases and J by 3 bases, 5 bases remained unmatched. The CDR3 has 15 residues. Germline assignment: CDR1 MNHNS and CDR2 SASEGT. The CDR3 protein is CASSGDRGGIYEQYF. The CDR3 bases are TGTGCCAGCAGTGGGGACAGGGGGGGAATCTACGAGCAGTACTTC.

The chain has TRBV5-6 and TRBJ2-5, with 11 bases that match TRBD1. The assigned J gene may be wrong: the sequence end matches TRBJ2-7 better. Germline V gene sequence: CDR1 SGHDT, CDR2 YYEEEE. CDR3 length: 14 residues. DNA for the CDR3: TGTGCCAGCAGCGCAGGGGACAGGGGGTACGAGCAGTACTTC. Its protein is CASSAGDRGYEQYF.

The chain uses TRBV19 and TRBJ1-2; 7 nucleotides match TRBD1. The CDR3 sequence is 12 residues long. Germline CDR1 reads LNHDA; CDR2 reads SQIVND (reference sequence). V lost 6 bases, J lost 8 bases, and 6 bases stayed unmatched. CDR3 residues: CASSPRQGGYTF. The CDR3 nucleotides are TGTGCCAGTAGCCCTAGACAGGGCGGCTACACCTTC.

The CDR3 region is CASRGRGELFF. In DNA, the CDR3 is TGTGCCAGCAGAGGGAGGGGAGAACTGTTTTTT. This rearrangement joins TRBV6-5 to TRBJ1-4; tentatively, D is TRBD1 (5 bases). Germline CDR1 and CDR2: MNHEY and SVGAGI. V lost 6 bases and J lost 12, with 11 bases in between. This CDR3 has 11 residues.

The chain couples TRBV29-1 to TRBJ1-1, with D uncertain. This CDR3 comprises 11 residues. Germline lookup yields CDR1 SQVTM and CDR2 ANQGSEA. The V end lost 4 bases, the J end lost 2 bases, and 5 bases lay between the germline ends. This CDR3 reads CSVARNTEAFF. The DNA for the CDR3 is TGCAGCGTTGCCAGAAACACTGAAGCTTTCTTT.

The gene calls are TRBV6-1 and TRBJ1-2; TRBD1 matches 10 bases. The CDR3 spans 15 residues. V shed 5 bases and J 3 bases; nucleotides not matched to a gene: 6. Germline CDR1 reads MNHNS; CDR2 reads SASEGT. CDR3 in amino acids: CASSSPGQGYYGYTF. CDR3 nucleotide sequence: TGTGCCAGCAGTTCTCCGGGACAGGGGTACTATGGCTACACCTTC.

The rearrangement links TRBV9 to TRBJ2-3; 14 bases line up with TRBD2. Germline trimming cut 4 bases from V and 3 bases from J; bases unmatched to any gene: 7. The CDR3 extends over 17 amino acids. Germline V gives CDR1 SGDLS, CDR2 YYNGEE. The CDR3 sequence: CASSSRTSGGSTDTQYF. CDR3 DNA: TGTGCCAGCAGCTCACGGACTAGCGGGGGGAGTACAGATACGCAGTATTTT.

This chain joins TRBV7-3 and TRBJ2-1; a possible D gene is TRBD1 (6 bases). There are 16 residues in the CDR3. V was trimmed by 6 bases and J by 0 bases, leaving 15 bases between them. Germline values: CDR1 SGHTA, CDR2 FQGTGA. The CDR3 region is CASRQGQSSSYNEQFF. The CDR3 DNA follows: TGTGCCAGCAGGCAAGGACAGTCTAGCTCCTACAATGAGCAGTTCTTC.

In this sample, this clone turned up many times. V usage is TRBV2 and J usage is TRBJ1-1, with TRBD1 identical over 7 bases. V was pared by 1 base and J by 5 bases, with 13 bases of the junction left unmatched. The CDR3 spans 17 residues. CDR1 SNHLY and CDR2 FYNNEI come from the germline V gene. The CDR3 nucleotides are TGTGCCAGCAGTGAAGTATATACAGGGGCAGGTTTTACTGAAGCTTTCTTT. Translating it yields CASSEVYTGAGFTEAFF.

This chain uses TRBV19 with TRBJ1-2; the match to TRBD1 covers 7 bases. J gave up 7 bases and V 2 bases, and 10 bases lay outside the gene matches. This CDR3 contains 15 residues. Germline V gene lookup returns CDR1 LNHDA and CDR2 SQIVND (reference sequence). In DNA, the CDR3 is TGTGCCAGTAGTATATATCGGGGACAGACCGGTGGCTACACCTTC. As protein: CASSIYRGQTGGYTF.

This sequence joins TRBV6-4 and TRBJ1-2; the D gene is possibly TRBD1 (6 bases). Germline V lookup: CDR1 MRHNA, CDR2 SNTAGT. The germline V and J ends were trimmed by 4 bases and 8 bases, with 8 bases remaining between them. The CDR3 spans 11 residues. The CDR3 spells CASSGGGGYTF. The CDR3 nucleotides read TGTGCCAGCAGTGGCGGGGGCGGCTACACCTTC.

The chain links TRBV4-1 to TRBJ2-7; unclear D gene. Looked up from germline, CDR1 is MGHRA and CDR2 is YSYEKL. V lost 0 bases to trimming and J lost 3 bases, with 12 bases between them. This CDR3 has 15 amino acids. CDR3 bases: TGCGCCAGCAGCCAAGATCTAAGTACCTACTACGAGCAGTACTTC. Amino acids: CASSQDLSTYYEQYF.

This clone was counted only a few times. This chain links TRBV30 with TRBJ1-6, with 11 bases identical to TRBD1. Germline-derived CDR1 and CDR2 are GTSNPN and SVGIG (reference sequence). The CDR3 length is 13 residues. CDR3 residues: CAARDRGGSPLHF. The CDR3 DNA reads as TGTGCGGCTCGGGACAGGGGGGGTTCACCCCTCCACTTT.

This chain links TRBV6-6 with TRBJ2-7; 13 positions match TRBD2. V shed 2 bases, J shed 5 bases, and the junction held 6 bases outside the gene matches. The CDR3 totals 16 residues. CDR1 and CDR2 from the germline V gene are MNHNY and SVGAGI (reference sequence). The chain's CDR3 is CASSYVTSGGRDEQYF. The CDR3 DNA reads TGTGCCAGCAGTTACGTGACTAGCGGGGGGCGCGACGAGCAGTACTTC.

This clone was seen a handful of times. The chain uses TRBV5-6 and TRBJ2-6; 9 bases agree with TRBD1. CDR1 is SGHDT and CDR2 is YYEEEE in the germline V gene. The CDR3 has 18 amino acids. Trimming at V came to 3 bases and at J to 0 bases, leaving 7 bases not matched to a gene. The CDR3 protein is CASSYPGQGLSGANVLTF. The DNA of the CDR3 is TGTGCCAGCAGCTATCCGGGACAGGGTCTCTCTGGGGCCAACGTCCTGACTTTC. Full variable domain (rest looked up from reference TRBV5-6 and TRBJ2-6): DAGVTQSPTHLIKTRGQQVTLRCSPKSGHDTVSWYQQALGQGPQFIFQYYEEEERQRGNFPDRFSGHQFPNYSSELNVNALLLGDSALYLCASSYPGQGLSGANVLTFGAGSRLTVL.

This clone has only a few counts. V is TRBV7-6 and J is TRBJ1-5; D gene ambiguous. Between the trimmed V and J ends, which lost 5 bases and 9 bases, there was a span of 14 bases. Germline V gene sequence: CDR1 SGHVS, CDR2 FNYEAQ. This CDR3 is 13 amino acids long. DNA of the CDR3: TGTGCCAGCAGCGCAACCGAGGATCGGCCCCAGCATTTT. The encoded protein is CASSATEDRPQHF.

As concerns this clone: Other DNA sequences of this sample code for an identical CDR3. The gene calls are TRBV30 and TRBJ2-7, with 7 bases matching TRBD2. The V gene end was trimmed by 3 bases and the J gene end by 4 bases; junction bases not matched to a gene: 3. The CDR3 consists of 12 residues. Germline-derived CDR1 and CDR2 are GTSNPN and SVGIG (reference sequence). The CDR3 bases are TGTGCCTGGAGCCCCGGGGGGTACGAGCAGTACTTC. Translating it yields CAWSPGGYEQYF.

The sample holds a few counts of this clone. This rearrangement joins TRBV5-4 to TRBJ2-7, with D possibly TRBD1 on 6 matching bases. V was pared by 3 bases and J by 6 bases, with 19 bases between. The CDR3 is 15 amino acids. The germline CDR1 and CDR2 sequences are SGHNT and YYREEE (reference sequence). CDR3 coding DNA: TGTGCCAGCAGCTCCTACAGGGATGGGGCGGTCGAGCAGTACTTC. Protein product: CASSSYRDGAVEQYF.

This clone showed up just once. The CDR3 DNA reads as TGTGCCAGCAGTTACTCGGAGAGGGGGGGAGCTTTCTTT. Translated, it gives CASSYSERGGAFF. This rearrangement joins TRBV6-6 to TRBJ1-1; tentative D call: TRBD1 (6 bases). The CDR3 length is 13 residues. Trimming cost V 0 bases and J 10 bases, with 12 bases left between them. CDR1 MNHNY and CDR2 SVGAGI come from the germline V gene (reference sequence).